This record concerns one T cell receptor beta chain sequence. As originally analysed: Amplification of reference gene primers provided the estimated nucleated cell counts. Clones were sequenced by immunoSEQ multiplex PCR, and TCRdb holds only the in-frame ones, with some missing. The V and J calls and clone size were taken over from that table, and D and trimming were inferred from the DNA. The sample carries 160,000 or so clones, over 70% recorded once. Trimming removed 6 bases from V and 8 bases from J, with 16 bases in between. CDR1 and CDR2 from the germline V gene are SGHNT and YENEEA. The CDR3 is made up of 14 amino acids. This sample was taken from a study of blood T cell repertoires in COVID-19. Background on the study: The United States, Italy and Spain provided the acute and convalescent COVID-19 samples. The analysed material was cDNA or gDNA that came from T cells, B-cell-depleted T cells, or PBMCs.

The rearrangement links TRBV11-3 to TRBJ2-2, with D perhaps TRBD2 (5 bases). This clonotype originated in a man between 60 and 75 years old with acute or convalescent COVID-19. The sample was peripheral blood. The CDR3 loop reads CASSPKRTGGELFF. The CDR3 DNA is TGTGCCAGCAGTCCCAAGCGGACCGGGGGGGAGCTGTTTTTT.